Below are 21 T cell receptor beta chains sequenced from a single sample in a study of breast tumors, draining lymph nodes, adjacent tissues. Breast cancer patients provided tissue from their axillary draining lymph nodes. One entry per CDR3 protein results from TCRdb running MiXCR on the multiplex PCR reads. The table has over 250,000 distinct CDR3 sequences, more than 30% seen once. The sequencing input was axillary lymph node tissue. Receptors originate from a female donor with breast cancer. Some clones in this sample may be carry-over from other donors' samples.

Ten or more counts support this clonotype. DNA for the CDR3: TGCAGTGGGGGCCAGGGAGCCACAGATACGCAGTATTTT. This gives the protein CSGGQGATDTQYF. This rearrangement joins TRBV29-1 to TRBJ2-3, with D perhaps TRBD1 (6 bases). The CDR3 is made up of 13 amino acids. Germline CDR1 SQVTM, CDR2 ANQGSEA.

The sample holds many counts of this clonotype. CDR3 loop: CATSVEQFF. The CDR3 DNA reads as TGTGCCACCAGTGTGGAGCAGTTCTTC. The chain couples TRBV24-1 to TRBJ2-1, with unresolved D. Trimming took off 5 bases at V and 10 bases at J, with 2 bases between the two ends. CDR1 and CDR2 from the germline V gene are KGHDR and SFDVKD. The CDR3 sequence is 9 residues long.

Comment on this clonotype: Compared with germline, one end of the junction differs, possibly owing to a read error. This rearrangement joins TRBV27 to TRBJ1-5; D not resolved. Looked up from germline, CDR1 is MNHEY and CDR2 is SMNVEV (reference sequence). The CDR3 consists of 13 residues. In nucleotides, the CDR3 is TGTGCCAGCAGTCTAAATAGCAATCGGCCCCAGCATTTT. Protein: CASSLNSNRPQHF.

This clonotype was counted ten times or more. The chain couples TRBV7-2 to TRBJ1-5, with TRBD1 matching 8 bases. Germline V gene data show CDR1 as SGHTA and CDR2 as FQGNSA. V lost 5 bases and J lost 1; bases outside the gene matches: 4. The CDR3 runs to 15 residues. In nucleotides, the CDR3 is TGTGCCAGCAGCCTCGGACAGGGAAGCAATCAGCCCCAGCATTTT. It is translated as CASSLGQGSNQPQHF.

Comment on this clonotype: The conserved phenylalanine or tryptophan normally closing the CDR3 is absent here, so this likely arose from a read error. Here the CDR3 DNA reads TGTGCCAGCAACCGGGACTACCAGGAGACCCAGTACCTC. Its protein product is CASNRDYQETQYL. The rearrangement uses TRBV2 and TRBJ2-5; TRBD2 aligns across 7 bases. The CDR3 spans 13 residues. Germline V lookup: CDR1 SNHLY, CDR2 FYNNEI.

This clonotype occurred many times. This rearrangement joins TRBV4-3 to TRBJ2-3; D is unresolved. V was pared by 0 bases and J by 6 bases, with 7 bases between. The CDR3 length is 13 residues. The germline V gene has CDR1 LGHNA and CDR2 YSLEER. The CDR3 loop reads CASSQERRDTQYF. DNA for the CDR3: TGCGCCAGCAGCCAAGAACGGCGCGATACGCAGTATTTT.

This clonotype was seen once. The chain has TRBV11-2 and TRBJ1-1; TRBD1 matches at 9 bases. J gave up 4 bases and V 5 bases, and 17 bases lay outside the gene matches. The CDR3 loop spans 18 amino acids. CDR1 is SGHAT, CDR2 FQNNGV, per germline. The CDR3 loop is CASSNPRRTGVRSTEAFF. CDR3 nucleotide sequence: TGTGCCAGCAGCAACCCCAGGCGGACAGGGGTCAGGAGCACTGAAGCTTTCTTT.

This clonotype has a count of ten or more. In DNA form, the CDR3 reads TGTGCCAGCAGCCCAGATCGAGGGAAAGAGACCCAGTACTTC. It is translated as CASSPDRGKETQYF. This chain uses TRBV2 with TRBJ2-5; maybe TRBD2 (5 bases). The length of the CDR3 is 14 residues. Germline lookup yields CDR1 SNHLY and CDR2 FYNNEI. Trimming took 6 bases from V and 3 from J, leaving 14 bases between them.

This clonotype has ten or more counts. The CDR3 DNA is TGTGCCAGCAGCTTTGAGGGGTCGAATACGCAGTATTTT. Translated: CASSFEGSNTQYF. The chain is built from TRBV7-8 and TRBJ2-3; D may match TRBD1 or TRBD2 (5 bases each). The CDR3 contains 13 residues. CDR1 is SGHVS and CDR2 is FQNEAQ in the germline V gene. The germline V and J ends were trimmed by 3 bases and 7 bases, with 11 bases remaining between them.

In this sample, this clonotype turned up many times. The chain uses TRBV24-1 and TRBJ2-2; D is possibly TRBD1 or TRBD2 (6 bases each). This CDR3 has 15 residues. Germline CDR1 is KGHDR and CDR2 is SFDVKD. The ends were cut back, 4 bases at V and 4 bases at J, with 12 bases in the middle. CDR3 sequence (DNA): TGTGCCACCAGTGAGCTCAGGGGAGGCACCGGGGAGCTGTTTTTT. This codes for CATSELRGGTGELFF.

This chain connects TRBV11-2 to TRBJ2-3, with 10 bases aligning to TRBD1. This CDR3 is 15 amino acids long. Per the germline V gene, CDR1 is SGHAT and CDR2 is FQNNGV. Trimming at V came to 5 bases and at J to 3 bases, leaving 5 bases not matched to a gene. DNA for the CDR3: TGTGCCAGCAGCCCTCGGACAGGGGGGACAGATACGCAGTATTTT. Residues: CASSPRTGGTDTQYF.

This clonotype was observed once. V is TRBV11-3 and J is TRBJ1-5; no clear D. The germline V and J ends were trimmed by 1 base and 7 bases, with 17 bases remaining between them. Per germline, CDR1 SGHNT and CDR2 YENEEA. The CDR3 length is 16 residues. The CDR3 loop reads CASSLVPSGRAQPQHF. For the CDR3, the DNA is TGTGCCAGCAGCTTAGTCCCTAGCGGGAGGGCCCAGCCCCAGCATTTT.

With regard to this clonotype: A much more abundant neighbour one base away suggests this may be a read error. The rearrangement links TRBV6-5 to TRBJ2-2; D is unresolved. The V end was cut by 5 bases, the J end by 2 bases, with 18 bases between. CDR1 MNHEY and CDR2 SVGAGI come from the germline V gene. The CDR3 runs 17 residues. The CDR3: CASSPSSGSFNTGELFF. DNA of the CDR3: TGTGCCAGCAGTCCCAGTAGTGGCAGCTTTAACACCGGGGAGCTGTTTTTT.

V usage is TRBV20-1 and J usage is TRBJ1-4, with no clear D. The CDR3 sequence is 12 residues long. Germline CDR1 and CDR2: DFQATT and SNEGSKA (reference sequence). V was clipped by 7 bases and J by 5 bases, with 11 bases between them. CDR3 sequence: CSVGSYNEKLFF. The CDR3 DNA sequence: TGCAGTGTGGGCTCCTACAATGAAAAACTGTTTTTT.

As to this clonotype: One base away lies a much larger clone, so this may be a sequencing read error. The rearrangement uses TRBV19 and TRBJ2-2; D not certain. The CDR3 is 15 residues long. Germline values: CDR1 LNHDA, CDR2 SQIVND (reference sequence). The CDR3 bases are TGTGCCAGTAGTATAATGTTGGTGAACGCCGGGGAGCTGTTTTTT. It is translated as CASSIMLVNAGELFF.

This clonotype was seen a few times. The chain joins TRBV4-3 to TRBJ2-1, with D possibly matching TRBD2 (7 bases). CDR1 LGHNA and CDR2 YSLEER come from the germline V gene. The length of the CDR3 is 20 residues. V lost 9 bases and J 8 bases, leaving 38 bases between the germline ends. The DNA for the CDR3 is TGCGCCAGGGAGCCCGCGGGAGTCTCCGGGACAAAATTTTATGGGGATGAGCAGTTCTTC. Encoded protein: CAREPAGVSGTKFYGDEQFF.

Notes on this clonotype: A clone one base away is much larger, so this may be a read error. DNA for the CDR3: TGTGCCAGCAAGCGGGGTACGCAGTATTTT. As protein: CASKRGTQYF. The rearrangement uses TRBV6-5 and TRBJ2-3; 7 nucleotides align to TRBD2. The CDR3 loop spans 10 amino acids. Per germline, CDR1 MNHEY and CDR2 SVGAGI. The junction had 0 bases not matched to a gene; V was cut back by 7 bases and J by 8 bases.

In this sample, this clonotype turned up once. The chain has TRBV19 and TRBJ2-7; maybe TRBD1 (7 bases). The CDR3 has 18 residues. Trimming shortened V by 10 bases and J by 2 bases, and 30 bases separated the two germline ends. Germline CDR1 and CDR2: LNHDA and SQIVND (reference sequence). In nucleotides, the CDR3 is TGTGCCAACTCGCGGAGGGAGGCCGGGACAGCATTGACCTACGAGCAGTACTTC. Protein product: CANSRREAGTALTYEQYF.

A note on this clonotype: A much larger clone differs from this one at a single base, so this may be a read error. This chain joins TRBV11-3 and TRBJ2-1, with no clear D. The CDR3 is made up of 13 amino acids. The germline V gene has CDR1 SGHNT and CDR2 YENEEA. CDR3 in DNA: TGTGCCAGCAGCTTAGATTTGGCCAATGGGCAGTTCTTC. Encoded protein: CASSLDLANGQFF.

This clonotype showed up just a few times. The J gene is TRBJ2-5, the V gene TRBV11-2; the match to TRBD2 covers 7 bases. V dropped 4 bases and J dropped 1; count of bases not matched to a gene: 6. Per germline, CDR1 SGHAT and CDR2 FQNNGV. The CDR3 sequence is 15 residues long. CDR3 nucleotide sequence: TGTGCCAGCAGCTCCCACACGGGGGGCCAAGAGACCCAGTACTTC. Translating gives CASSSHTGGQETQYF.

As regards this clonotype: A much larger clone lies one base from this, so it may be a read error. The chain uses TRBV7-3 and TRBJ2-1, with D perhaps TRBD1 or TRBD2 (6 bases each). This CDR3 contains 21 residues. Trimming shortened V by 5 bases and J by 4 bases, and 33 bases separated the two germline ends. Germline CDR1 is SGHTA and CDR2 is FQGTGA. For the CDR3, the DNA is TGTGCCAGCAGCCTCTTCTGCAACGCTGGGGGGCCCAAAACGTCATACAATGAGCAGTTCTTC. Protein product: CASSLFCNAGGPKTSYNEQFF.